The 18 T cell receptor beta chains below were found in one sample sequenced in a study of glioma-infiltrating T cells listed by TCRdb under 2016. Sequenced using an Illumina MiSeq. TCR alpha and beta CDR3 regions were amplified with the iRepertoire nested amplicon-rescue multiplex PCR (arm-PCR) platform from RNA. The public reads were quality trimmed at Q25 with fastp and then assembled into clones with MiXCR by TCRdb, keeping productive beta chains. CDR3 protein sequences are deduplicated, and each keeps its most common genes and DNA. The sample yields 40,000 or so distinct CDR3 sequences; approximately 20% were counted once. The top ten constitute 5% to 8% of the sample. The sequenced material came from glioma tissue, nonneoplastic brain tissue, or PBMCs (not recorded which). These receptors originate from a human donor with low-grade glioma or glioblastoma, undergoing nonglioma brain surgery, or in good health (not recorded which).

In its sample, this clonotype was seen many times. The J gene is TRBJ1-5, the V gene TRBV2; D remains ambiguous. The CDR3 extends over 14 amino acids. V dropped 2 bases and J dropped 3 bases, with 8 bases sitting between them. The V gene's germline CDR1 is SNHLY and CDR2 FYNNEI. CDR3 amino acids: CASSELAVNQPQHF. In DNA form, the CDR3 reads TGTGCCAGCAGTGAACTTGCAGTCAATCAGCCCCAGCATTTT.

This clonotype has a count of ten or more. The rearrangement joins TRBV5-1 to TRBJ2-7; 11 nucleotides line up with TRBD2. The V segment lost 5 bases and the J segment 3 bases; nucleotides outside the gene matches: 7. Germline V gene sequence: CDR1 SGHRS, CDR2 YFSETQ. The CDR3 loop spans 15 amino acids. The CDR3 DNA reads as TGCGCCAGCAGACCAACTAGCGGGAGTTTCTACGAGCAGTACTTC. Residues: CASRPTSGSFYEQYF.

V is TRBV5-1 and J is TRBJ1-1, with D uncertain. Looked up from germline, CDR1 is SGHRS and CDR2 is YFSETQ. V was shortened by 6 bases and J by 0 bases, with 12 bases between the two germline ends. The CDR3 consists of 14 residues. The CDR3 loop is CASTPGHLNTEAFF. The CDR3 DNA reads as TGCGCCAGCACCCCCGGGCACCTGAACACTGAAGCTTTCTTT. The full variable domain, its missing parts supplied by reference TRBV5-1 and TRBJ1-1, is KAGVTQTPRYLIKTRGQQVTLSCSPISGHRSVSWYQQTPGQGLQFLFEYFSETQRNKGNFPGRFSGRQFSNSRSEMNVSTLELGDSALYLCASTPGHLNTEAFFGQGTRLTVV.

This clonotype has at least ten counts. The J gene is TRBJ1-3, the V gene TRBV12-3 or TRBV12-4; D is undetermined. The V gene lost 4 bases and the J gene lost 7 bases, with 14 bases spanning the gap. This CDR3 spans 14 amino acids. For the CDR3, the DNA is TGTGCCAGCAGTTCTGACTGGGCGCAGAACACCATATATTTT. Its translation: CASSSDWAQNTIYF.

This clonotype was detected many times. The V gene is TRBV15, the J gene TRBJ2-1; possibly TRBD1 for D (6 bases). Deletions cut 3 bases from V and 6 bases from J, with 21 bases between. Germline V gives CDR1 LNHNV, CDR2 YYDKDF (reference sequence). This CDR3 is 17 amino acids long. The CDR3 DNA is TGTGCCACCAGCAGTTTCCCTAGGCTAGGGGGTATCAATGAGCAGTTCTTC. Amino acid sequence: CATSSFPRLGGINEQFF.

This clonotype was picked up many times. DNA of the CDR3: TGTGCCAGCATATCTACGACAGTCACGTATGGCTACACCTTC. Its translation is CASISTTVTYGYTF. V usage is TRBV28 and J usage is TRBJ1-2; D possibly corresponds to TRBD1 (5 bases). CDR1 and CDR2 from the germline V gene are MDHEN and SYDVKM. V lost 7 bases and J 5 bases, leaving 17 bases between the germline ends. This CDR3 is built from 14 residues.

The table lists this clonotype with a few counts. The chain joins TRBV5-1 to TRBJ2-1; unclear D gene. CDR3 length equals 14 residues. V gave up 3 bases and J gave up 3 bases, with 10 bases separating them. The V gene's germline CDR1 is SGHRS and CDR2 YFSETQ. The CDR3 sequence: CASSWRSGYNEQFF. The CDR3 nucleotides are TGCGCCAGCAGCTGGCGCTCAGGCTACAATGAGCAGTTCTTC.

This clonotype was recorded at least ten times. The genes are TRBV5-4 and TRBJ1-1; D call uncertain. Germline V gives CDR1 SGHNT, CDR2 YYREEE (reference sequence). The CDR3 extends over 12 amino acids. Trimming left V 6 bases short and J 9 bases short, with 15 bases between. Written as DNA, the CDR3 is TGTGCCAGCACCTCCAGGCAAGGAAAAGCTTTCTTT. It is translated as CASTSRQGKAFF.

This clonotype was seen repeatedly, ten times or more. The rearrangement joins TRBV18 to TRBJ1-1; possibly TRBD1 for D (6 bases). Trimming cost V 5 bases and J 1 base, with 8 bases left between them. The CDR3 totals 13 residues. Germline assignment: CDR1 KGHSH and CDR2 LQKENI. DNA for the CDR3: TGTGCCAGCTCATCGGGACAGAACACTGAAGCTTTCTTT. Translating it yields CASSSGQNTEAFF.

In its sample, this clonotype is medium-sized (0.01 to 0.1%). The V call is TRBV27, the J call TRBJ2-3; D uncertain. V shed 0 bases and J shed 4 bases, with 14 bases lying between them. The CDR3 is 16 amino acids. In germline, CDR1 is MNHEY, CDR2 SMNVEV (reference sequence). CDR3 amino acids: CASSLSSWTRPDTQYF. The CDR3 DNA reads TGTGCCAGCAGTTTATCAAGCTGGACGCGGCCAGATACGCAGTATTTT.

In the case of this clonotype: A much more abundant neighbour one base away suggests this may be a read error. This chain uses TRBV14 with TRBJ2-3; weak D call: TRBD2 (6 bases). CDR3 size: 16 residues. Germline CDR1 reads SGHDN; CDR2 reads FVKESK. V was pared by 6 bases and J by 1 base, with 17 bases between. CDR3 loop: CASSLDREPRTDTQYF. CDR3 sequence (DNA): TGTGCCAGCAGTCTGGATCGGGAGCCCCGCACAGATACGCAGTATTTT.

This clonotype occurred many times. The chain links TRBV11-2 to TRBJ2-1; possibly TRBD2 for D (5 bases). The CDR3 is 14 residues long. The germline V gene has CDR1 SGHAT and CDR2 FQNNGV. V dropped 1 base and J dropped 6 bases, with 10 bases sitting between them. The DNA for the CDR3 is TGTGCCAGCAGCTTAGCCCGACTACTCAATGAGCAGTTCTTC. As protein: CASSLARLLNEQFF.

This clonotype was observed many times. The CDR3 DNA follows: TGTGCCAGCAGTCACGACAGGGGCGGAGATACGCAGTATTTT. Translation gives CASSHDRGGDTQYF. The genes are TRBV3-1 and TRBJ2-3; 8 bases agree with TRBD1. This CDR3 is 14 amino acids long. Germline values: CDR1 LGHDT, CDR2 YNNKEL (reference sequence). V lost 6 bases and J lost 5; bases outside the gene matches: 7.

This clonotype was counted many times. The chain uses TRBV6-1 and TRBJ1-3; 8 bases map to TRBD1. The V gene's germline CDR1 is MNHNS and CDR2 SASEGT. V shed 5 bases, J shed 4 bases, and the junction held 4 bases outside the gene matches. The CDR3 is made up of 14 amino acids. The chain's CDR3 is CASSLQGAGNTIYF. The CDR3 nucleotides read TGTGCCAGCAGTCTCCAGGGGGCGGGAAACACCATATATTTT.

On this clonotype: Since a much larger clone is just one base distant, this may be a read error. The chain has TRBV2 and TRBJ2-1; a possible D gene is TRBD1 (5 bases). The DNA end favors TRBJ2-7, so the J call may be wrong. CDR1 SNHLY and CDR2 FYNNEI come from the germline V gene. CDR3 length: 12 amino acids. The chain's CDR3 is CASTFDRDEQYF. The CDR3 nucleotides are TGTGCCAGCACGTTCGACAGAGACGAGCAGTACTTC.

This clonotype was counted a few times. One junction end does not reproduce the germline sequence, and a read error may be involved. The chain joins TRBV12-3 or TRBV12-4 to TRBJ2-7, with D maybe TRBD1 (5 bases). The CDR3 length is 18 residues. The CDR3 sequence is CASSQAFGHPQGLYERYF. The CDR3 nucleotides read TGTGCCAGCAGTCAAGCTTTTGGACATCCCCAAGGCCTTTACGAGCGGTACTTC.

This clonotype was picked up many times. This chain uses TRBV11-2 with TRBJ2-7, with D tentatively TRBD2 (6 bases). Per germline, CDR1 SGHAT and CDR2 FQNNGV. This CDR3 comprises 13 residues. Trimming removed 4 bases at V and 0 bases at J, with 7 bases between. Here the CDR3 DNA reads TGTGCCAGCAGCTGGGGGGACTCCTACGAGCAGTACTTC. Encoded protein: CASSWGDSYEQYF.

In this sample, this clonotype turned up a few times. The V and J genes are TRBV5-6 and TRBJ2-4; 8 bases fit TRBD1. The germline gives CDR1 SGHDT, CDR2 YYEEEE. The CDR3 is made up of 14 amino acids. V lost 4 bases, J lost 7 bases, and 7 bases stayed unmatched. Here the CDR3 reads CASSLQGASNIQYF. The DNA for the CDR3 is TGTGCCAGCAGCCTTCAGGGGGCAAGTAACATTCAGTACTTC.